This TCR beta chain was recovered during a study of cytomegalovirus exposure and HLA in healthy donors. A word on this clone: Its antigen remains unidentified.

Study-level points and caveats: Later analysis showed TCR association rates varying by HLA locus, highest for DRB1 and lowest for HLA-C.

The PCR used 60 Vbeta and 13 Jbeta primers. TCRdb's table, derived via immunoSEQ multiplex PCR, lists solely in-frame clones and lacks some. Of 150,000 to 180,000 clones listed, 65% to 80% were seen once; the top ten hold approximately 2.6%. The CDR3 loop spans 12 amino acids. V was cut by 5 bases and J by 5 bases, with 10 bases left in between. Germline V gene data show CDR1 as SQVTM and CDR2 as ANQGSEA. V gene TRBV29-1 combines with J gene TRBJ2-1, with a possible D match to TRBD1 (5 bases). The receptor's source is a man between 18 and 29 years old in good health and CMV-seronegative. The sequencing sample was made of PBMCs. This CDR3 reads CSVLQAHNEQFF. CDR3 bases: TGCAGCGTTCTACAGGCCCACAATGAGCAGTTCTTC.